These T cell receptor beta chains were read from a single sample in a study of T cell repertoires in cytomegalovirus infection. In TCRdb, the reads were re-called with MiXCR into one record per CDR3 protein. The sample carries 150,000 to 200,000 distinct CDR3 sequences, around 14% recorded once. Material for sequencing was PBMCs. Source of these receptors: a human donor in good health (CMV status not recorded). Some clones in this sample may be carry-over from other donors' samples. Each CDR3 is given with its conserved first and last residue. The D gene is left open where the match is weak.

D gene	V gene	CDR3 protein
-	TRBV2	CASTRTEQFF
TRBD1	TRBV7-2	CASSRWTGGSYEQYF
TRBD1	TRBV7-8	CASSFRGGDTEAFF
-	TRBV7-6	CASSFRQTGGTGELFF
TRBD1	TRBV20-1	CSAPDGGQVRTEAFF
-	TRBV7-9	CASSLGDRLNTEAFF
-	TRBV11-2	CASSLGGFTGELFF
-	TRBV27	CASSPLSTGVETQYF
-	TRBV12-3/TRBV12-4	CASSYATVSGANVLTF
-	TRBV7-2	CASLRQRTDTQYF
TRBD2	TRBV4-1	CASSQEAGAYNEQFF
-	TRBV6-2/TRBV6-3	CASSYSIPNEQFF
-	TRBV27	CASSWTRGDYGYTF
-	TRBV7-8	CASSLGSGGKEAQVYGYTF
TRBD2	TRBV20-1	CSARPARRLAGGPWTGELFF